This T cell receptor (beta chain) derives from a study of tumor-infiltrating lymphocytes in localized non-small cell lung cancer (dated by TCRdb to 2020 to 2022). About the full investigation: The cohort covered several histologies, both smokers and never-smokers, and patients whose samples were collected after neoadjuvant chemotherapy. For approximately 50 patients, immunoSEQ T-cell fraction was compared between paired tumor and uninvolved lung. In total, the ICON cohort was made up of about 150 surgical patients who had localized non-small cell lung cancer and whose tumors were resected. Flow cytometry, multiplex immunofluorescence, RNA-seq, exome sequencing and proteomics were applied to the same patients as TCR sequencing, which was one of several integrated assays. Each patient contributed resected tumor tissue and uninvolved lung tissue from the same patient, described as non-adjacent to the tumor.

Turning to this clone: Its antigen specificity is not known. No qualities accompany the bases; no much larger clone lies one base away.

ICON enrollment began in April 2016, and the last patient was enrolled in the second half of 2018. From a subcohort of around 78 patients, fresh tumor and matched uninvolved tissue were collected for in-depth immune analyses, including TCR sequencing. DNA for TCR sequencing was isolated from bulk tissue, and no cell sorting was done. The T-cell fraction in tumor and uninvolved lung tissue was obtained from TCR sequencing using the immunoSEQ assay. The study's own analysis went as follows. To analyze survival, patients were divided into a high T-cell fraction group (upper tertile) and a low T-cell fraction group (lower two tertiles), and the two groups were compared using a log-rank test. A signed-rank test was used to test paired tumor versus uninvolved lung differences in T-cell fraction. As stored in TCRdb, this immuneACCESS dataset retains in-frame rearrangements with V and J assigned. A fraction of the clones does not appear; measured against another copy, unresolved V genes explain less than half of the discrepancy, and the remainder lacks a known reason. Clone size and V and J calls were adopted from that table, with D and trimming inferred from the DNA. For this sample there are over 10,000 clones; around 68% appear just once. Clones ranked in the top ten supply just under 9.5% of the sample.

The CDR3 sequence holds 15 residues, the cysteine and phenylalanine included. The only DNA kept is the CDR3, 45 bases in frame from the first base. CDR1 and CDR2 are drawn from the germline V gene: SGHTA, FQGNSA. Relative to germline, V is missing 3 bases and J is missing 0 bases, with 2 bases of the junction outside any gene match. General findings and caveats noted by the study authors: No difference in TCR-derived T-cell fraction was observed between the flow cytometry-defined immunotypes IM1 (good prognosis) and IM2 (poor prognosis). Tumor T-cell fraction from TCR sequencing was not associated with recurrence-free survival (p = 0.61). In line with immunofluorescence CD3 counts, TCRbeta sequencing supported higher T cell infiltration in tumors compared with uninvolved lung tissue. Since assay coverage differed from patient to patient depending on how much tissue was available, TCR sequencing was done for only a subset of the cohort. Because different assays used different pieces of the same tissue, intratumor heterogeneity could not be separated from technical variation.

The receptor's source is a human donor with non-small cell lung cancer. The chain joins TRBV7-2 to TRBJ1-5, with 7 bases matching TRBD1. Sequencing used lung tumor tissue. The DNA sequence follows: TGTGCCAGCAGCTTGTGGACAGGTAGCAATCAGCCCCAGCATTTT. It specifies CASSLWTGSNQPQHF.